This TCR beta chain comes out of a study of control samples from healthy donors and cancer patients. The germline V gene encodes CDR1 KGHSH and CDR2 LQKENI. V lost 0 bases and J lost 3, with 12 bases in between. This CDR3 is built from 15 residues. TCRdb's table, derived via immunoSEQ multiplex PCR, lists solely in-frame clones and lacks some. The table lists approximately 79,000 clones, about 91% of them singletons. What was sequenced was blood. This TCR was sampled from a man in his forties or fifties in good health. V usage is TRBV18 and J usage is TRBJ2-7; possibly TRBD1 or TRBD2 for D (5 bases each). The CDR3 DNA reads TGTGCCAGCTCACCACCGGGGGTTTGGGGCTACGAGCAGTACTTC. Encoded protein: CASSPPGVWGYEQYF.